A selection of T cell receptor beta chains follows, all from one sample in a study of CD8+CD57+ T cells in acquired aplastic anemia. TCRdb called the reads again in MiXCR, with one record for every CDR3 protein. The sample carries about 170,000 distinct CDR3 sequences, about 64% recorded once. Sequencing was performed on sorted CD4+, CD8+, or CD8+CD57+ T cells (not recorded which) from PBMCs. These receptors came from a human donor in good health. CDR3s include the opening cysteine and the closing phenylalanine or tryptophan. A D gene is named only where the DNA matches it firmly. Size tells how often a clone was seen (once, few, many) or the class of an expanded clone, and some rows leave it out.

cdr3_aa cdr3_nt v_call clone_size cdr3_length d_call j_call
CASSLRLAGNYEQYF TGTGCCAGCAGCTTAAGGCTAGCGGGGAACTACGAGCAGTACTTC TRBV7-8 many 15 TRBD2 TRBJ2-7
CASSQTYRGYEQYF TGCGCCAGCAGCCAGACGTACAGGGGCTACGAGCAGTACTTC TRBV4-3 . 14 TRBD1 TRBJ2-7
CATLGQGTYEQYF TGTGCCACCTTAGGACAGGGCACTTACGAGCAGTACTTC TRBV10-1 . 13 TRBD1 TRBJ2-7
CSVGPGQGAFF TGCAGCGTCGGTCCGGGACAGGGGGCTTTCTTT TRBV29-1 . 11 TRBD1 TRBJ1-1
CASSLREDGAARGEQYF TGTGCCAGCAGCCTGCGGGAGGACGGGGCCGCCCGTGGCGAGCAGTACTTC TRBV9 . 17 TRBD2 TRBJ2-7
CASSLMREGHQETQYF TGTGCCAGCAGTTTAATGCGGGAGGGCCACCAAGAGACCCAGTACTTC TRBV28 . 16 TRBD2 TRBJ2-5
CSARGVGIQFF TGCAGTGCTAGAGGGGTGGGGATTCAGTTCTTC TRBV20-1 few 11 . TRBJ2-1
CATSDFVRQGQETQYF TGTGCCACCAGTGATTTCGTTCGGCAGGGCCAAGAGACCCAGTACTTC TRBV24-1 . 16 . TRBJ2-5
CASSYSRADTQYF TGTGCCAGCAGTTACAGCCGGGCAGATACGCAGTATTTT TRBV6-5 . 13 . TRBJ2-3
CSALTGAYEQYF TGCAGCGCCCTGACAGGGGCCTACGAGCAGTACTTC TRBV29-1 many 12 TRBD1 TRBJ2-7
CASSDPPDYVSYEQYF TGTGCCAGCAGTGACCCCCCCGACTATGTCAGCTACGAGCAGTACTTC TRBV6-1 many 16 . TRBJ2-7
CASRRLAGAQETQYF TGTGCCAGCAGACGACTAGCGGGGGCACAAGAGACCCAGTACTTC TRBV2 . 15 TRBD2 TRBJ2-5
CASSGTGQGYEQYF TGCGCCAGCAGCGGAACGGGACAGGGTTACGAGCAGTACTTC TRBV5-1 . 14 TRBD1 TRBJ2-7
CASSDGWHYTGELFF TGCGCCAGCAGTGACGGCTGGCATTACACCGGGGAGCTGTTTTTT TRBV10-2 . 15 . TRBJ2-2
CASSLFRGLNTEAFF TGTGCCAGCAGTTTGTTCAGGGGGCTAAACACTGAAGCTTTCTTT TRBV12-3/TRBV12-4 few 15 TRBD1 TRBJ1-1
CSAGSRTPRGNQPQHF TGCAGTGCTGGATCGCGGACCCCACGGGGCAATCAGCCCCAGCATTTT TRBV20-1 few 16 . TRBJ1-5
CASGPPAGEQFF TGTGCTAGTGGTCCGCCGGCGGGTGAGCAGTTCTTC TRBV12-5 . 12 . TRBJ2-1
CASSHRRLNSYEQYF TGTGCCAGCAGCCATAGGCGGCTTAACTCCTACGAGCAGTACTTC TRBV7-8 . 15 . TRBJ2-7